Listed here are 15 T cell receptor beta chains from one sample, sequenced in a study of blood T cell repertoires in COVID-19. Method: immunoSEQ multiplex PCR; TCRdb's copy keeps in-frame clones and lacks some. The sample contains roughly 200,000 clones, about 86% of which appear only once. What was sequenced was PBMCs or T cells enriched from blood (not recorded which). The receptor set was obtained from a woman between 40 and 50 years old with acute COVID-19.

This clone has only a few counts. J is TRBJ2-5 and V is TRBV28; 12 bases map to TRBD2. V was pared by 1 base and J by 3 bases, with 3 bases of the junction left unmatched. Germline V CDR1 and CDR2: MDHEN, SYDVKM. CDR3 length: 16 amino acids. In nucleotides, the CDR3 is TGTGCCAGCAGTTTATTGCTAGCGGGAGGGGAAGAGACCCAGTACTTC. Its protein is CASSLLLAGGEETQYF.

The chain recombines TRBV7-9 with TRBJ2-3; no definite D call. Trimming removed 5 bases from V and 6 bases from J, with 9 bases in between. The CDR3 has 12 amino acids. Looked up from germline, CDR1 is SEHNR and CDR2 is FQNEAQ (reference sequence). The CDR3 spells CASSGQVDTQYF. The CDR3, as DNA: TGTGCCAGCAGCGGCCAAGTCGATACGCAGTATTTT.

The chain joins TRBV5-6 to TRBJ2-1, with 8 bases identical to TRBD1. The CDR3 runs 16 residues. CDR1 is SGHDT, CDR2 YYEEEE, per germline. V was clipped by 4 bases and J by 9 bases; unmatched bases: 15. CDR3 bases: TGTGCCAGCAGCGGGGGTCAGGGGGCGCTTTCTCCTGAGCAGTTCTTC. Its protein product is CASSGGQGALSPEQFF.

The chain couples TRBV19 to TRBJ1-1, with 10 bases lining up with TRBD1. The V and J ends lost 6 bases and 3 bases, in that order; junction bases with no gene match: 16. CDR1 and CDR2 from the germline V gene are LNHDA and SQIVND (reference sequence). This CDR3 has 18 residues. In DNA form, the CDR3 reads TGTGCCAGTAGGGGGAGGGACAGGGGATTGGCTGGTCACACTGAAGCTTTCTTT. It yields the protein CASRGRDRGLAGHTEAFF.

The chain carries TRBV25-1 and TRBJ1-2; 7 bases map to TRBD1. Trimming at V came to 5 bases and at J to 4 bases, leaving 7 bases not matched to a gene. The CDR3 runs 14 residues. The germline gives CDR1 MGHDK, CDR2 SYGVNS. CDR3 sequence reads: CASSRTGDGYGYTF. The CDR3 DNA reads TGTGCCAGCAGTAGAACAGGGGATGGCTATGGCTACACCTTC.

V is TRBV9 and J is TRBJ1-3; the D gene is possibly TRBD1 (5 bases). The CDR3 totals 15 residues. V gave up 3 bases and J gave up 5 bases, with 15 bases separating them. CDR1 is SGDLS, CDR2 YYNGEE, per germline. In DNA, the CDR3 is TGTGCCAGCAGCGCCACACAGGACCGGAGAAACACCATATATTTT. Translating gives CASSATQDRRNTIYF.

The J gene is TRBJ2-5, the V gene TRBV10-3; D remains unclear. Trimming took 9 bases from V and 2 from J, leaving 7 bases between them. The CDR3 is 11 amino acids. Germline loops: CDR1 ENHRY, CDR2 SYGVKD. Here the CDR3 reads CAMASQETQYF. CDR3 bases: TGTGCCATGGCCAGTCAAGAGACCCAGTACTTC.

J is TRBJ2-7 and V is TRBV29-1; 8 nucleotides agree with TRBD2. The CDR3 runs to 13 residues. Germline V gene sequence: CDR1 SQVTM, CDR2 ANQGSEA. Unmatched junction bases numbered 3, after V lost 3 bases and J lost 2 bases. The CDR3 region is CSVESGGAYEQYF. CDR3 bases: TGCAGCGTTGAGTCGGGGGGGGCCTACGAGCAGTACTTC.

V is TRBV15 and J is TRBJ2-7; the match to TRBD2 covers 9 bases. Trimming took 1 base from V and 2 from J; bases not matched to a gene: 3. The CDR3 has 15 residues. In germline, CDR1 is LNHNV, CDR2 YYDKDF (reference sequence). The CDR3 nucleotides read TGTGCCACCAGCAGAGGGGCGGGAGGGACCTACGAGCAGTACTTC. This encodes CATSRGAGGTYEQYF. The full variable domain, with the rest looked up from reference TRBV15 and TRBJ2-7, is DAMVIQNPRYQVTQFGKPVTLSCSQTLNHNVMYWYQQKSSQAPKLLFHYYDKDFNNEADTPDNFQSRRPNTSFCFLDIRSPGLGDTAMYLCATSRGAGGTYEQYFGPGTRLTVT.

With respect to this clone: The sample contains more than one DNA sequence encoding this CDR3. CDR3 sequence (DNA): TGTGCCAGCAGCCCCTCCTCTGGGGCCAACGTCCTGACTTTC. This encodes CASSPSSGANVLTF. This rearrangement joins TRBV9 to TRBJ2-6; D not certain. V dropped 4 bases and J dropped 0 bases, with 5 bases sitting between them. Germline V CDR1 and CDR2: SGDLS, YYNGEE. This CDR3 is built from 14 residues. The full variable domain, rest sourced from reference TRBV9 and TRBJ2-6, is DSGVTQTPKHLITATGQRVTLRCSPRSGDLSVYWYQQSLDQGLQFLIQYYNGEERAKGNILERFSAQQFPDLHSELNLSSLELGDSALYFCASSPSSGANVLTFGAGSRLTVL.

V is TRBV16 and J is TRBJ2-3; the match to TRBD2 covers 7 bases. The CDR3 is made up of 16 amino acids. Germline V CDR1 and CDR2: KGHSY, FQNENV. With V trimmed by 0 bases and J by 0 bases, 3 bases remained unmatched. The CDR3 coding sequence is TGTGCCAGCAGCCAATCGATTAGCGGGAGCACAGATACGCAGTATTTT. Amino acids: CASSQSISGSTDTQYF.

The V call is TRBV18, the J call TRBJ2-7; 7 positions match TRBD1. Germline CDR1 and CDR2: KGHSH and LQKENI. The junction had 6 bases not matched to a gene; V was cut back by 4 bases and J by 0 bases. The CDR3 sequence is 15 residues long. The DNA for the CDR3 is TGTGCCAGCTCACGGGGACAGTTATCCTCCTACGAGCAGTACTTC. It encodes CASSRGQLSSYEQYF.

V is TRBV5-1 and J is TRBJ2-1; TRBD2 might be the D (6 bases). Trimming removed 4 bases at V and 0 bases at J, with 8 bases between. The CDR3 runs to 14 residues. Germline V gene data show CDR1 as SGHRS and CDR2 as YFSETQ. Here the CDR3 reads CASSGRSSYNEQFF. Written as DNA, the CDR3 is TGCGCCAGCAGCGGGAGGAGCTCCTACAATGAGCAGTTCTTC.

This chain uses TRBV5-8 with TRBJ2-1; 15 nucleotides match TRBD2. The CDR3 spans 17 residues. V gave up 0 bases and J gave up 9 bases; unmatched junction bases: 7. The germline V gene encodes CDR1 SGHTS and CDR2 YDEGEE. The CDR3 DNA reads as TGTGCCAGCAGCTTGGGGACTAGCGGGGGGGGAAGGCGTGAGCAGTTCTTC. Encoded protein: CASSLGTSGGGRREQFF.

CDR3 residues: CASSLAGVLGSYEQYF. CDR3 DNA sequence: TGTGCCAGCAGCTTAGCCGGGGTTCTAGGGTCCTACGAGCAGTACTTC. The chain recombines TRBV7-9 with TRBJ2-7, with D tentatively TRBD2 (5 bases). The V end was cut by 0 bases, the J end by 1 base, with 13 bases between. The CDR3 is 16 residues long. Germline CDR1 reads SEHNR; CDR2 reads FQNEAQ (reference sequence).